This entry concerns a single T cell receptor (beta chain). The data stem from a study of T-cell reconstitution after alpha-beta-depleted transplantation in children. It was with unique molecular identifiers that the TCRbeta library was prepared. TCRdb analysed the PCR reads with MiXCR anew, one entry per CDR3 protein. The sample consists of just under 350,000 distinct CDR3 sequences, 15% to 20% of them appearing once. The germline gives CDR1 SGHAT, CDR2 FQNNGV. J gave up 5 bases and V 4 bases, and 17 bases lay outside the gene matches. The CDR3 length is 18 residues. The starting material was PBMCs, mostly from graft donor cells, obtained 360 days after TCRalphabeta/CD19-depleted stem cell transplant. The receptor comes from a male patient between 2 and 9 years old who had a stem cell transplant for acute lymphoblastic leukemia, so the T cells may come from the graft donor. The chain joins TRBV11-2 to TRBJ2-3; 8 bases agree with TRBD2. The CDR3 region is CASSSYPRGSGVGDTQYF. In DNA form, the CDR3 reads TGTGCCAGCAGCTCCTACCCTAGGGGTAGCGGGGTGGGAGATACGCAGTATTTT.